One and the same sample provided the 2 T cell receptor beta chains below, sequenced in a study of Graves' ophthalmopathy and Graves' hyperthyroidism. Researchers took RNA transcripts and amplified TCR beta CDR3 regions from them. Following a first-round RT-PCR that used HTBI primers, a second-round multiplex PCR was carried out. MiXCR was run by TCRdb on the multiplex PCR reads, yielding one entry per CDR3 protein. Of 200,000 to 300,000 distinct CDR3 sequences in the sample, around 45% were seen once. Material for sequencing was peripheral blood. All receptors come from an adult man with Graves' ophthalmopathy.

This clonotype was observed a handful of times. The chain combines TRBV12-3 or TRBV12-4 with TRBJ1-3; D is possibly TRBD1 (5 bases). The CDR3 runs to 15 residues. V shed 1 base and J shed 4 bases, with 11 bases lying between them. The CDR3 DNA reads as TGTGCCAGCAGTTTAGTGAGGGACCGAGGAAACACCATATATTTT. It codes for CASSLVRDRGNTIYF.

With regard to this clonotype: At one end, the junction sequence differs from germline, possibly due to a read error. The chain carries TRBV5-5 and TRBJ2-5, with TRBD1 as a possible D gene (6 bases). CDR3 length: 15 residues. Germline V gene sequence: CDR1 SGHKS, CDR2 YYEKEE (reference sequence). The CDR3 sequence: CASSFTGPQGETQYF. The CDR3, as DNA: TGCGCCAGCAGCTTTACAGGGCCCCAGGGGGAGACCCAGTACTTC.